A selection of T cell receptor beta chains follows, all from one sample in a study of human T cells and chemical hapten exposure. TCRdb reprocessed the RACE reads with MiXCR, giving one entry per CDR3 protein. The data show 75,000 to 90,000 distinct CDR3 sequences, approximately 10% seen once. The input for sequencing was whole blood, taken in connection with sensitization to the hapten diphenylcyclopropenone (DPC). Receptor source: a woman aged 45-65 years with alopecia areata. Some clones in this sample may be carry-over from other donors' samples. Each CDR3 is given with its conserved first and last residue. Fields, in order: clone size, V gene, D gene, J gene, CDR3 protein, CDR3 DNA. D genes are given only for firm matches. For some rows the clone size is stated as once, few or many, or as a class when expanded; others skip it.

>NA|TRBV6-1|TRBD2|TRBJ2-3
CASSRGLAPHTDTQYF
TGTGCCAGCAGCCGCGGACTAGCGCCCCACACAGATACGCAGTATTTT
>few|TRBV6-5|NA|TRBJ1-6
CASRFQQGSNSPLHF
TGTGCCAGCAGGTTCCAACAGGGTAGCAATTCACCCCTCCACTTT
>many|TRBV9|TRBD2|TRBJ2-1
CASSVTSGGNEQFF
TGTGCCAGCAGCGTCACTAGCGGAGGCAATGAGCAGTTCTTC
>NA|TRBV11-2|NA|TRBJ1-1
CASSLTGRAWAFF
TGTGCCAGCAGCTTAACCGGGAGGGCGTGGGCTTTCTTT
>few|TRBV6-2/TRBV6-3|NA|TRBJ2-6
CASRDTRVAGANVLTF
TGTGCCAGCCGAGACACTAGGGTAGCTGGGGCCAACGTCCTGACTTTC
>NA|TRBV6-6|TRBD1|TRBJ2-1
CASSYGQGPTNEQFF
TGTGCCAGCAGTTACGGACAGGGCCCGACCAATGAGCAGTTCTTC
>NA|TRBV28|NA|TRBJ2-2
CASSHTPGPLPGELFF
TGTGCCAGCAGTCACACTCCGGGACCACTACCCGGGGAGCTGTTTTTT
>NA|TRBV12-3/TRBV12-4|TRBD1|TRBJ2-5
CASSRTGGIQETQYF
TGTGCCAGCAGTCGGACAGGGGGAATCCAAGAGACCCAGTACTTC
>many|TRBV5-1|TRBD2|TRBJ2-1
CASTLLAGGTPNEQFF
TGCGCCAGCACCCTTCTAGCGGGAGGGACGCCCAATGAGCAGTTCTTC
>NA|TRBV24-1|TRBD2|TRBJ2-3
CATQSSLAGEADTQYF
TGTGCCACGCAGTCCAGTCTAGCGGGAGAGGCAGATACGCAGTATTTT
>many|TRBV6-1|NA|TRBJ1-5
CASSPKGGGNQPQHF
TGTGCCAGCAGTCCCAAGGGGGGGGGCAATCAGCCCCAGCATTTT
>NA|TRBV7-2|TRBD2|TRBJ2-3
CASRETGGGAQYF
TGTGCCAGCAGGGAGACGGGGGGAGGGGCGCAGTATTTT
>few|TRBV12-3/TRBV12-4|TRBD2|TRBJ2-3
CASSLTSGGRTDTQYF
TGTGCCAGCAGTTTGACTAGCGGTGGAAGGACAGATACGCAGTATTTT
>few|TRBV27|NA|TRBJ2-7
CASSLEGSWGYEQYF
TGTGCCAGCAGTTTGGAAGGGAGTTGGGGCTACGAGCAGTACTTC
>few|TRBV6-5|NA|TRBJ1-4
CASSHQTLRGTNEKLFF
TGTGCCAGCAGCCATCAAACTCTCAGGGGAACTAATGAAAAACTGTTTTTT
>few|TRBV7-6|TRBD1|TRBJ2-5
CASSPRDRGTETQYF
TGTGCCAGCAGCCCCCGGGACAGGGGGACGGAGACCCAGTACTTC
>NA|TRBV4-2|TRBD2|TRBJ2-3
CASSRAGSGASTDTQYF
TGTGCCAGCAGCCGAGCGGGAAGCGGAGCTAGCACAGATACGCAGTATTTT
>NA|TRBV11-3|NA|TRBJ2-7
CASSLDLAGRSYEQYF
TGTGCCAGCAGCTTAGATCTTGCGGGCCGCTCCTACGAGCAGTACTTC
>many|TRBV27|NA|TRBJ1-2
CASSRQLNYGYTF
TGTGCCAGCAGCAGACAACTAAACTATGGCTACACCTTC
>NA|TRBV7-6|TRBD1|TRBJ2-7
CASSPRRTGNSYEQYF
TGTGCCAGCAGCCCAAGAAGGACAGGCAACTCCTACGAGCAGTACTTC
>few|TRBV12-3/TRBV12-4|NA|TRBJ1-1
CASSLDPRMNTEAFF
TGTGCCAGCAGTTTAGATCCGAGGATGAACACTGAAGCTTTCTTT
>NA|TRBV6-6|TRBD1|TRBJ2-7
CASSVTGVPSEQYF
TGTGCCAGCAGTGTAACAGGGGTCCCGTCCGAGCAGTACTTC
>few|TRBV2|TRBD2|TRBJ2-5
CASRVTSVQETQYF
TGTGCCAGCAGGGTTACTAGCGTCCAAGAGACCCAGTACTTC
>many|TRBV28|NA|TRBJ1-5
CASSLWGLAGPDSNQPQHF
TGTGCCAGCAGTTTATGGGGGCTGGCGGGACCCGACAGCAATCAGCCCCAGCATTTT
>many|TRBV19|NA|TRBJ1-4
CASSTTLISEKLFF
TGTGCCAGTAGTACTACACTCATATCTGAAAAACTGTTTTTT
>many|TRBV3-1|TRBD2|TRBJ2-3
CASSQDASGSSTDTQYF
TGTGCCAGCAGCCAAGATGCTAGCGGGTCTAGCACAGATACGCAGTATTTT
>few|TRBV18|NA|TRBJ1-2
CASSPGVRANYGYTF
TGTGCCAGCTCACCGGGGGTCCGGGCAAACTATGGCTACACCTTC
>few|TRBV4-2|NA|TRBJ2-7
CASSLGDISYEQYF
TGTGCCAGCAGCCTAGGGGACATCTCCTACGAGCAGTACTTC
>few|TRBV30|TRBD2|TRBJ2-3
CAWRTYGGGDTQYF
TGTGCCTGGAGGACTTACGGGGGGGGAGATACGCAGTATTTT
>NA|TRBV6-5|NA|TRBJ2-7
CASRQGVYEQYF
TGTGCCAGCAGACAGGGTGTCTACGAGCAGTACTTC
>many|TRBV20-1|NA|TRBJ2-1
CSARGTSSYNEQFF
TGCAGTGCCCGGGGGACGAGCTCCTACAATGAGCAGTTCTTC
>few|TRBV11-1|NA|TRBJ2-5
CASSFEGKETQYF
TGTGCCAGCAGCTTCGAGGGGAAAGAGACCCAGTACTTC
>NA|TRBV7-2|NA|TRBJ2-3
CASSYLATDTQYF
TGTGCCAGCAGCTACCTAGCTACAGATACGCAGTATTTT
>many|TRBV18|NA|TRBJ2-6
CASSPPGTNSGANVLTF
TGTGCCAGCTCACCACCGGGAACTAACTCTGGGGCCAACGTCCTGACTTTC
>NA|TRBV20-1|NA|TRBJ2-1
CSARGANNEQFF
TGCAGTGCAAGGGGGGCAAACAATGAGCAGTTCTTC
>many|TRBV7-2|NA|TRBJ1-6
CASGRDTYNSPLHF
TGTGCCAGTGGAAGGGACACTTATAATTCACCCCTCCACTTT
>NA|TRBV12-3/TRBV12-4|NA|TRBJ2-5
CASGVQETQYF
TGTGCCAGCGGCGTCCAAGAGACCCAGTACTTC
>NA|TRBV20-1|TRBD1|TRBJ2-7
CSARVRDRVPYEQYF
TGCAGTGCTAGAGTCCGGGACAGGGTTCCCTACGAGCAGTACTTC